A single sample gave rise to the 20 T cell receptor beta chains below, sequenced in a study of tumor-infiltrating lymphocytes in oesophageal squamous cell carcinoma. TCRdb ran MiXCR on the PCR reads and lists one entry per CDR3 protein. The sample includes some 11,000 distinct CDR3 sequences, roughly 50% seen only once; the top ten take under 20%. The sequencing input was esophageal tumor tissue. The receptors stem from a female donor with esophageal squamous cell carcinoma.

V is TRBV7-2 and J is TRBJ2-1, with a weak D call TRBD1 (7 bases). The V end lost 5 bases, the J end lost 7 bases, and 15 bases lay between the germline ends. The CDR3 runs to 14 residues. The germline CDR1 and CDR2 sequences are SGHTA and FQGNSA. The CDR3 nucleotides read TGTGCCAGCAGCCCCAAGACAGGGAGGAATGAGCAGTTCTTC. The encoded protein is CASSPKTGRNEQFF. The variable domain in full, completed from reference TRBV7-2 and TRBJ2-1, reads GAGVSQSPSNKVTEKGKDVELRCDPISGHTALYWYRQSLGQGLEFLIYFQGNSAPDKSGLPSDRFSAERTGGSVSTLTIQRTQQEDSAVYLCASSPKTGRNEQFFGPGTRLTVL.

By sample fraction, this clonotype is medium-sized. A much larger clone lies a single base off, so this may be a read error. The V call is TRBV25-1, the J call TRBJ2-5, with 10 bases identical to TRBD2. The J segment lost 11 bases and the V segment lost 5 bases, leaving 17 bases of the junction unmatched. This CDR3 contains 16 residues. The V gene's germline CDR1 is MGHDK and CDR2 SYGVNS. The CDR3 coding sequence is TGTGCCAGCAGTCCATTCCAGCGGGAGGGCCCCAATGAGCAGTACTTC. This encodes CASSPFQREGPNEQYF.

The CDR3 region has the DNA TGTGCCAGCAGCACACCAGGGACAGGGGGCCTGGATACGCAGTATTTT. Amino acid sequence: CASSTPGTGGLDTQYF. The V call is TRBV7-8, the J call TRBJ2-3, with 12 bases that match TRBD1. V dropped 5 bases and J dropped 6; count of bases not matched to a gene: 9. This CDR3 has 16 amino acids. Germline V lookup: CDR1 SGHVS, CDR2 FQNEAQ.

There are a few counts of this clonotype. The V call is TRBV7-3, the J call TRBJ2-5; TRBD2 agrees at 9 bases. The DNA matches TRBJ2-1 better at its end, which makes the J call doubtful. Germline V gene sequence: CDR1 SGHTA, CDR2 FQGTGA. This CDR3 region has 14 residues. This chain's CDR3 is CASSLSGGGAEQFF. CDR3 nucleotide sequence: TGTGCCAGCAGCTTAAGCGGGGGGGGGGCTGAGCAGTTCTTC.

The chain recombines TRBV7-2 with TRBJ2-3; D is uncertain. The J call may be wrong; the DNA end is better matched by TRBJ1-1. Germline assignment: CDR1 SGHTA and CDR2 FQGNSA. This CDR3 has 15 residues. In DNA, the CDR3 is TGTGCCAGCAGCTTAGCGGGCAGCATGAACACTGAAGCTTTCTTT. Residues: CASSLAGSMNTEAFF.

Note on this clonotype: A read error is possible here, since a much larger clone lies one base away. The V gene is TRBV28, the J gene TRBJ2-1; 8 nucleotides agree with TRBD2. Germline V CDR1 and CDR2: MDHEN, SYDVKM. The CDR3 is 13 amino acids. The V and J ends lost 7 bases and 10 bases, in that order; junction bases with no gene match: 9. CDR3 amino acids: CASKRESSYEQFF. In DNA, the CDR3 is TGTGCCAGCAAGCGGGAGAGCTCCTACGAGCAGTTCTTC.

This sequence joins TRBV7-8 and TRBJ2-3, with no clear D. Germline V lookup: CDR1 SGHVS, CDR2 FQNEAQ. The V end lost 3 bases, the J end lost 0 bases, and 10 bases lay between the germline ends. The length of the CDR3 is 15 residues. CDR3 bases: TGTGCCAGCAGCTTCAGCTTTCAGAGCACAGATACGCAGTATTTT. Amino acid sequence: CASSFSFQSTDTQYF.

About this clonotype: The conserved phenylalanine or tryptophan is not found at the CDR3 terminus, so this likely reflects a read error. No DNA is shown, since the ends of the CDR3 on it are uncertain; the CDR3 is the one TCRdb lists. The chain combines TRBV7-2 with TRBJ2-6; the D call in the table, TRBD1, was not verified against the DNA. The length of the CDR3 is 22 amino acids, counting both ends. In germline, CDR1 is SGHTA, CDR2 FQGNSA. CDR3: CASSLRALGGANSGSYEQYFGA.

This clonotype was picked up a small number of times. The rearrangement joins TRBV19 to TRBJ2-4; the D call may be TRBD1 or TRBD2 (5 bases each). The germline CDR1 and CDR2 sequences are LNHDA and SQIVND (reference sequence). CDR3 length: 15 amino acids. V was trimmed by 0 bases and J by 13 bases, leaving 19 bases between them. The DNA of the CDR3 is TGTGCCAGTAGTATAGATCTATTGAGGGGCAATGAGCAGTACTTC. The encoded protein is CASSIDLLRGNEQYF.

This chain links TRBV7-2 with TRBJ2-4, with D unclear. Gene TRBJ2-1 matches the end of the DNA better, so the J call may be wrong. Germline CDR1 SGHTA, CDR2 FQGNSA. This CDR3 is built from 13 residues. CDR3 amino acids: CASSLVSSPEQFF. In DNA form, the CDR3 reads TGTGCCAGCAGCTTAGTCTCTTCCCCCGAGCAGTTCTTC.

The chain uses TRBV7-8 and TRBJ1-5, with TRBD1 identical over 7 bases. This CDR3 region has 14 residues. Germline V gene data show CDR1 as SGHVS and CDR2 as FQNEAQ. Trimming took 4 bases from V and 6 from J; bases not matched to a gene: 6. CDR3 sequence: CASSWPGGGQPQHF. CDR3 nucleotides: TGTGCCAGCAGCTGGCCAGGGGGTGGTCAGCCCCAGCATTTT.

By sample fraction, this clonotype is medium-sized. The chain recombines TRBV6-6 with TRBJ2-7; D is perhaps TRBD2 (5 bases). The CDR3 has 14 amino acids. V shed 2 bases and J shed 4 bases, with 12 bases lying between them. CDR1 is MNHNY, CDR2 SVGAGI, per germline (reference sequence). The CDR3 nucleotides read TGTGCCAGCAGTTACGGAGCGGAGTTTTACGAGCAGTACTTC. The encoded protein is CASSYGAEFYEQYF.

This chain links TRBV7-6 with TRBJ1-6; 11 nucleotides agree with TRBD1. The germline CDR1 and CDR2 sequences are SGHVS and FNYEAQ. Trimming cost V 6 bases and J 5 bases; bases outside gene matches: 6. The CDR3 has 16 residues. The CDR3 region is CASSRTGGADNSPLHF. For the CDR3, the DNA is TGTGCCAGCAGTCGGACAGGGGGCGCAGATAATTCACCCCTCCACTTT.

This chain joins TRBV7-3 and TRBJ2-1; TRBD1 matches at 9 bases. Germline V CDR1 and CDR2: SGHTA, FQGTGA. Losses at the gene ends were 4 bases for V and 7 bases for J; bases not matched to a gene: 8. This CDR3 is 15 amino acids long. In DNA, the CDR3 is TGTGCCAGCAGCTCAGGGACAGGGATTGAGAATGAGCAGTTCTTC. As protein: CASSSGTGIENEQFF.

This clonotype occurred many times. The genes are TRBV7-2 and TRBJ2-2; 9 nucleotides align to TRBD2. Germline-derived CDR1 and CDR2 are SGHTA and FQGNSA. J gave up 6 bases and V 5 bases, and 4 bases lay outside the gene matches. The CDR3 covers 14 residues. This chain's CDR3 is CASSTGLAPGELFF. DNA for the CDR3: TGTGCCAGCAGCACCGGACTAGCGCCCGGGGAGCTGTTTTTT.

This rearrangement joins TRBV28 to TRBJ2-3; D remains ambiguous. Near its end, the DNA agrees better with TRBJ2-7, so the J call may be wrong. Germline lookup yields CDR1 MDHEN and CDR2 SYDVKM. This CDR3 comprises 14 residues. Here the CDR3 reads CASISAVSTYEQYF. CDR3 DNA sequence: TGTGCCAGCATCTCAGCCGTATCGACCTACGAGCAGTACTTC.

This sequence joins TRBV12-3 or TRBV12-4 and TRBJ1-5; 7 bases align to TRBD1. J was trimmed by 1 base and V by 6 bases; bases with no gene match: 3. The length of the CDR3 is 14 residues. As DNA, the CDR3 is TGTGCCAGCAGCAAGGACAGGAGCAATCAGCCCCAGCATTTT. It codes for CASSKDRSNQPQHF.

As to this clonotype: The junction departs from the called germline gene at one end, perhaps through a read error. The chain links TRBV12-3 or TRBV12-4 to TRBJ2-3; D is perhaps TRBD1 or TRBD2 (5 bases each). The CDR3 spans 15 residues. CDR3 protein: CASSLLGPDNSPLHF. The DNA for the CDR3 is TGTGCCAGCAGTTTACTGGGACCCGATAATTCACCCCTCCACTTC.

Comments on this clonotype: Without the conserved terminal phenylalanine or tryptophan, this CDR3 likely stems from a read error. It is unclear where the CDR3 begins or ends on the DNA, so no DNA is shown, and the CDR3 is as TCRdb lists it. The chain combines TRBV7-6 with TRBJ2-3; the table's D gene call, TRBD2, was not cross checked with the DNA. Germline assignment: CDR1 SGHVS and CDR2 FNYEAQ. The CDR3 sequence runs 17 residues, both termini included. This CDR3 is CASSLGQGMRSPLHFGN.

V usage is TRBV7-6 and J usage is TRBJ2-2; D not certain. V was cut by 0 bases and J by 7 bases, with 9 bases left in between. CDR1 and CDR2 from the germline V gene are SGHVS and FNYEAQ. CDR3 length: 14 residues. The CDR3 DNA reads as TGTGCCAGCAGCTTAGCGTCAGGTTACGGGGAGCTGTTTTTT. Translation gives CASSLASGYGELFF.